This T cell receptor (beta chain) was profiled in a study of blood T cell repertoires in COVID-19. Study information: PBMCs, B-cell-depleted T cells, or T cells were the source of the cDNA or gDNA that made up the material.

In the authors' methods: Researchers report that nucleated cell counts were estimated from reference gene primer amplification. The table came from immunoSEQ multiplex PCR; TCRdb's copy has only in-frame clones and leaves some out. The V and J calls and the clone size are those of that table, but D and trimming were determined from the DNA. The sample includes around 260,000 clones, about 89% of them seen just once. With V trimmed by 4 bases and J by 10 bases, 10 bases remained unmatched. CDR3 length: 16 residues. Germline V gives CDR1 SGDLS, CDR2 YYNGEE. Sequenced: peripheral blood. The receptor comes from a man aged 35-49 years who had recovered from COVID-19. The chain employs TRBV9 and TRBJ2-1; 14 bases are a match to TRBD2. The CDR3 loop reads CASSMGLAGVEREQFF. In DNA, the CDR3 is TGTGCCAGCAGCATGGGACTAGCGGGGGTAGAGAGGGAGCAGTTCTTC.